The rows below give T cell receptor beta chains drawn from one sample of a study of blood T cell repertoires in COVID-19. Clones were read by immunoSEQ multiplex PCR, and TCRdb kept only the in-frame ones, dropping some. The sample has around 40,000 clones, 92% seen once. Sample: peripheral blood. The receptors here all came from a human donor in a cohort sampled during active COVID-19. The CDR3 runs from the conserved cysteine through the conserved F or W. Each record gives: clone size, J gene, V gene, D gene, CDR3 protein, CDR3 DNA. A D gene is named only where the DNA matches it firmly. A clone size is listed for some rows: how often the clone was seen (once, few, many), or a class if it is expanded.

clone_size: NA
j_call: TRBJ2-7
v_call: TRBV19
d_call: TRBD1
cdr3_aa: CASSTPQGAYEQYF
cdr3_nt: TGTGCCAGTTCTACCCCCCAGGGGGCCTACGAGCAGTACTTC

clone_size: NA
j_call: TRBJ2-7
v_call: TRBV6-2/TRBV6-3
d_call: TRBD1
cdr3_aa: CASSYSPFTGTGKHEQYF
cdr3_nt: TGTGCCAGCAGTTACTCCCCCTTCACCGGGACAGGGAAGCACGAGCAGTACTTC

clone_size: NA
j_call: TRBJ2-1
v_call: TRBV27
d_call: TRBD2
cdr3_aa: CASKRAGGEYNEQFF
cdr3_nt: TGTGCCAGCAAACGAGCGGGGGGTGAGTACAATGAGCAGTTCTTC

clone_size: once
j_call: TRBJ1-5
v_call: TRBV7-8
d_call: TRBD1
cdr3_aa: CASSLAGRGVNQPQHF
cdr3_nt: TGTGCCAGCAGCTTAGCGGGCAGGGGGGTCAATCAGCCCCAGCATTTT

clone_size: NA
j_call: TRBJ2-1
v_call: TRBV11-2
d_call: TRBD2
cdr3_aa: CASSSRQLAGYEQFF
cdr3_nt: TGTGCCAGCAGCTCTAGACAACTAGCGGGGTATGAGCAGTTCTTC

clone_size: once
j_call: TRBJ2-5
v_call: TRBV27
d_call: TRBD2
cdr3_aa: CASSPLLTSGRETQYF
cdr3_nt: TGTGCCAGCAGTCCTCTACTGACTAGCGGGAGAGAGACCCAGTACTTC

clone_size: NA
j_call: TRBJ1-5
v_call: TRBV4-2
d_call: NA
cdr3_aa: CASSLRSGTLNQPQHF
cdr3_nt: TGTGCCAGCAGCCTCCGAAGCGGGACATTGAATCAGCCCCAGCATTTT

clone_size: NA
j_call: TRBJ2-7
v_call: TRBV2
d_call: NA
cdr3_aa: CASSNRVPTSEQYF
cdr3_nt: TGTGCCAGCAGTAACAGGGTCCCAACTAGCGAGCAGTACTTC

clone_size: NA
j_call: TRBJ1-1
v_call: TRBV27
d_call: TRBD1
cdr3_aa: CASSSTGVYTEAFF
cdr3_nt: TGTGCCAGCAGTTCTACAGGGGTTTACACTGAAGCTTTCTTT

clone_size: NA
j_call: TRBJ2-1
v_call: TRBV7-2
d_call: NA
cdr3_aa: CASSIRRRDEQFF
cdr3_nt: TGTGCCAGCAGCATCAGACGGCGGGACGAGCAGTTCTTC

clone_size: few
j_call: TRBJ2-7
v_call: TRBV27
d_call: NA
cdr3_aa: CASAQGRSTEQYF
cdr3_nt: TGTGCCAGCGCCCAAGGTAGGAGCACTGAGCAGTACTTC

clone_size: NA
j_call: TRBJ1-2
v_call: TRBV5-8
d_call: TRBD1
cdr3_aa: CASARGTGDYGYTF
cdr3_nt: TGTGCCAGCGCCCGTGGGACAGGGGACTATGGCTACACCTTC

clone_size: few
j_call: TRBJ1-5
v_call: TRBV5-1
d_call: NA
cdr3_aa: CASSWGPGAGANQPQHF
cdr3_nt: TGCGCCAGCAGCTGGGGGCCCGGGGCAGGGGCGAATCAGCCCCAGCATTTT

clone_size: NA
j_call: TRBJ1-5
v_call: TRBV19
d_call: NA
cdr3_aa: CASSIGVGQPQHF
cdr3_nt: TGTGCCAGTAGTATCGGGGTAGGTCAGCCCCAGCATTTT

clone_size: NA
j_call: TRBJ1-6
v_call: TRBV2
d_call: TRBD1
cdr3_aa: CARSPGQKRGYNSPLHF
cdr3_nt: TGTGCCAGGTCACCGGGACAGAAAAGGGGCTATAATTCACCCCTCCACTTT

clone_size: NA
j_call: TRBJ2-7
v_call: TRBV4-1
d_call: NA
cdr3_aa: CASSQVGAFHEQYF
cdr3_nt: TGCGCCAGCAGCCAAGTTGGAGCGTTCCACGAGCAGTACTTC

clone_size: NA
j_call: TRBJ2-1
v_call: TRBV18
d_call: TRBD2
cdr3_aa: CASSRPTSGDNNEQFF
cdr3_nt: TGTGCCAGCTCACGTCCGACTAGCGGGGATAACAATGAGCAGTTCTTC

clone_size: few
j_call: TRBJ1-3
v_call: TRBV10-3
d_call: NA
cdr3_aa: CAITPTGSSGNTIYF
cdr3_nt: TGTGCCATCACCCCCACAGGCAGCTCTGGAAACACCATATATTTT

clone_size: NA
j_call: TRBJ2-2
v_call: TRBV11-3
d_call: NA
cdr3_aa: CASSIGNTGELFF
cdr3_nt: TGTGCCAGCAGCATCGGGAACACCGGGGAGCTGTTTTTT

clone_size: once
j_call: TRBJ2-7
v_call: TRBV19
d_call: NA
cdr3_aa: CASSISAAGAYYEQYF
cdr3_nt: TGTGCCAGTAGTATCTCGGCGGCAGGGGCTTACTACGAGCAGTACTTC

clone_size: once
j_call: TRBJ2-1
v_call: TRBV5-5
d_call: NA
cdr3_aa: CASSLGANEQFF
cdr3_nt: TGTGCCAGCAGCTTGGGGGCGAATGAGCAGTTCTTC